These 30 T cell receptor beta chains originate from one sample sequenced in a study of blood T cells in healthy people across ages. Primed by a sample-barcoded 5' primer and a J-beta primer mix, a second PCR proceeded for 7 to 11 cycles. TCRdb re-called the 5' RACE reads through MiXCR, storing one row per CDR3 protein. This sample yields about 1.8 million distinct CDR3 sequences, of which around half are seen a single time; more than 2% belongs to the top ten. The sequencing sample was made of blood. Receptors originate from a woman aged 40 to 49 in good health.

The genes are TRBV12-3 or TRBV12-4 and TRBJ2-1, with 8 bases lining up with TRBD2. V lost 6 bases and J lost 12; bases outside the gene matches: 7. The CDR3 extends over 12 amino acids. CDR3 residues: CASSSGLVAQFF. In DNA, the CDR3 is TGTGCCAGCAGCTCGGGACTAGTTGCGCAGTTCTTC.

The chain has TRBV27 and TRBJ2-3; a possible D gene is TRBD2 (6 bases). The CDR3 is made up of 15 amino acids. Between the trimmed V and J ends, which lost 6 bases and 1 base, there was a span of 14 bases. Per the germline V gene, CDR1 is MNHEY and CDR2 is SMNVEV (reference sequence). The CDR3 DNA reads as TGTGCCAGCAGCCCTTCGCGGAGGGGCACAGATACGCAGTATTTT. Translating gives CASSPSRRGTDTQYF.

To note about this clonotype: This may come from a read error, since a much larger clone is one base off. The genes are TRBV20-1 and TRBJ2-1; the D is unclear. The J call may be in error: the DNA end matches TRBJ2-7 better. Germline values: CDR1 DFQATT, CDR2 SNEGSKA (reference sequence). The CDR3 covers 12 residues. The chain's CDR3 is CSARGGYNEQYF. CDR3 nucleotide sequence: TGCAGTGCTAGAGGAGGATACAATGAGCAGTACTTC.

The chain has TRBV20-1 and TRBJ2-7; 9 bases agree with TRBD2. V was pared by 4 bases and J by 0 bases, with 1 base of the junction left unmatched. This CDR3 is built from 13 residues. Germline V gives CDR1 DFQATT, CDR2 SNEGSKA (reference sequence). The CDR3 DNA sequence: TGCAGTGCTACAGCGGGGGGCTCCTACGAGCAGTACTTC. This translates into CSATAGGSYEQYF.

Comment on this clonotype: Germline and junction disagree at one end, which may indicate a read error. V gene TRBV24-1 combines with J gene TRBJ2-1, with D perhaps TRBD1 or TRBD2 (6 bases each). The CDR3 length is 16 residues. The germline CDR1 and CDR2 sequences are KGHDR and SFDVKD. This chain's CDR3 is CATGDLQGGELNEQFF. Written as DNA, the CDR3 is TGTGCCACCGGTGATTTACAGGGCGGGGAATTGAATGAGCAGTTCTTC.

The CDR3: CASSSGQWYGYTF. CDR3 bases: TGCGCCAGCAGCTCTGGACAATGGTATGGCTACACCTTC. The chain couples TRBV5-1 to TRBJ1-2; TRBD1 is a possible D gene (5 bases). Trimming cost V 3 bases and J 5 bases, with 11 bases left between them. The germline gives CDR1 SGHRS, CDR2 YFSETQ. The CDR3 totals 13 residues.

The V call is TRBV3-1, the J call TRBJ2-7; the D gene is possibly TRBD1 (5 bases). CDR3 length: 14 amino acids. Trimming took off 0 bases at V and 2 bases at J, with 8 bases between the two ends. Germline values: CDR1 LGHDT, CDR2 YNNKEL (reference sequence). CDR3 residues: CASSQDDRTYEQYF. The CDR3 DNA is TGTGCCAGCAGCCAAGACGACAGAACCTACGAGCAGTACTTC.

The V and J genes are TRBV20-1 and TRBJ1-4; no definite D call. Trimming removed 3 bases at V and 7 bases at J, with 18 bases between. The CDR3 sequence is 15 residues long. CDR1 DFQATT and CDR2 SNEGSKA come from the germline V gene (reference sequence). CDR3 sequence (DNA): TGCAGTGCTAGTCGGTCCGGCAGTTTAGGTGAAAAACTGTTTTTT. Protein product: CSASRSGSLGEKLFF.

The rearrangement uses TRBV3-1 and TRBJ2-1, with D uncertain. From germline, CDR1 is LGHDT and CDR2 YNNKEL (reference sequence). CDR3 length: 13 residues. V lost 0 bases to trimming and J lost 8 bases, with 8 bases between them. The chain's CDR3 is CASSQDSPHEQFF. The CDR3 DNA reads TGTGCCAGCAGCCAAGACTCCCCCCATGAGCAGTTCTTC.

The chain joins TRBV7-9 to TRBJ1-2, with D perhaps TRBD1 (6 bases). CDR1 and CDR2 (germline): SEHNR, FQNEAQ (reference sequence). CDR3 length equals 14 residues. V lost 1 base and J lost 2, with 8 bases in between. The CDR3 coding sequence is TGTGCCAGCAGCTTAGACACAGGGAACTATGGCTACACCTTC. This gives the protein CASSLDTGNYGYTF.

The DNA for the CDR3 is TGTGCCAGCAGCACAGGACAGGGGGTGCAGTACTTC. This codes for CASSTGQGVQYF. The gene calls are TRBV9 and TRBJ2-7; TRBD1 agrees at 10 bases. Germline values: CDR1 SGDLS, CDR2 YYNGEE. Trimming at V came to 4 bases and at J to 9 bases, leaving 4 bases not matched to a gene. The CDR3 loop spans 12 amino acids.

Details on this clonotype: The junction shows a germline mismatch at one end, possibly a read error. This rearrangement joins TRBV5-1 to TRBJ2-3; D unresolved. The CDR3 is made up of 15 amino acids. Germline V CDR1 and CDR2: SGHRS, YFSETQ. The CDR3 region has the DNA TGCGCCAACAGCTTGTTCACGAAACACACAGATACGCAGTATTTT. It encodes CANSLFTKHTDTQYF. Combining the CDR3 with reference TRBV5-1 and TRBJ2-3 gives the whole variable domain KAGVTQTPRYLIKTRGQQVTLSCSPISGHRSVSWYQQTPGQGLQFLFEYFSETQRNKGNFPGRFSGRQFSNSRSEMNVSTLELGDSALYLCANSLFTKHTDTQYFGPGTRLTVL.

This clonotype was picked up a small number of times. The genes are TRBV20-1 and TRBJ2-7; 8 nucleotides line up with TRBD1. The CDR3 contains 17 residues. Germline trimming cut 1 base from V and 2 bases from J; bases unmatched to any gene: 13. Germline values: CDR1 DFQATT, CDR2 SNEGSKA (reference sequence). The CDR3 DNA reads as TGCAGTGCTAGAGCCCCCCCACGCGCAGGGGGCACCTACGAGCAGTACTTC. Its protein product is CSARAPPRAGGTYEQYF.

V usage is TRBV21-1 and J usage is TRBJ2-3; the D segment call TRBD2 is taken from the table without a DNA check. TRBV21-1 is classified as a pseudogene. The CDR3 contains 16 residues. This CDR3 is CASSKATMVRADTQYF. The CDR3 region has the DNA TGTGCCAGCAGCAAAGCAACTATGGTGAGGGCAGATACGCAGTATTTT.

The chain recombines TRBV29-1 with TRBJ2-2; D gene uncertain. V dropped 6 bases and J dropped 4 bases, with 9 bases sitting between them. The CDR3 is 12 residues long. From germline, CDR1 is SQVTM and CDR2 ANQGSEA. The CDR3 spells CSVSQSTGELFF. The CDR3 DNA reads TGCAGCGTCTCTCAGAGCACCGGGGAGCTGTTTTTT.

For this clonotype: At one end the junction does not follow the germline gene, possibly because of a read error. The chain combines TRBV13 with TRBJ1-2; D is possibly TRBD1 (6 bases). The CDR3 is 13 residues long. Germline V gene data show CDR1 as PRHDT and CDR2 as FYEKMQ (reference sequence). CDR3 sequence reads: CASSRTGIRGYTF. The CDR3 DNA reads as TGCGCCAGCAGCCGTACAGGGATAAGGGGCTACACCTTC.

This clonotype was detected only once. This rearrangement joins TRBV20-1 to TRBJ2-3; the D is unclear. The germline V and J ends were trimmed by 0 bases and 0 bases, with 10 bases remaining between them. This CDR3 region has 15 residues. CDR1 is DFQATT, CDR2 SNEGSKA, per germline (reference sequence). This CDR3 is CSARDGHSSTDTQYF. CDR3 bases: TGCAGTGCTAGAGATGGGCACTCTAGCACAGATACGCAGTATTTT.

The J gene is TRBJ1-4, the V gene TRBV25-1, with 7 bases aligning to TRBD1. J was trimmed by 5 bases and V by 11 bases; bases with no gene match: 14. The CDR3 is 15 amino acids. Germline CDR1 and CDR2: MGHDK and SYGVNS. The CDR3 sequence is CAPSRGPLGNEKLFF. CDR3 bases: TGTGCCCCCAGTAGGGGGCCGCTAGGGAATGAAAAACTGTTTTTT.

This rearrangement joins TRBV28 to TRBJ2-7; D uncertain. V lost 6 bases, J lost 3 bases, and 12 bases lay in between. The V gene's germline CDR1 is MDHEN and CDR2 SYDVKM. CDR3 size: 13 residues. In DNA, the CDR3 is TGTGCCAGCAGGACACCGTTTGACTACGAGCAGTACTTC. This gives the protein CASRTPFDYEQYF.

The CDR3 is CATSRADGNEKLFF. The CDR3, as DNA: TGTGCCACCAGCAGAGCAGACGGTAATGAAAAACTGTTTTTT. V is TRBV15 and J is TRBJ1-4; no clear D gene. This CDR3 spans 14 amino acids. Per the germline V gene, CDR1 is LNHNV and CDR2 is YYDKDF (reference sequence). V was shortened by 1 base and J by 4 bases, with 7 bases between the two germline ends.

V is TRBV4-3 and J is TRBJ2-7; D may be TRBD1 or TRBD2 (5 bases each). Trimming left V 1 base short and J 0 bases short, with 10 bases between. CDR3 size: 15 residues. Germline CDR1 reads LGHNA; CDR2 reads YSLEER. CDR3 DNA: TGCGCCAGCAGCCAAGGACAGCGGTACTCCTACGAGCAGTACTTC. It is translated as CASSQGQRYSYEQYF.

Here the CDR3 DNA reads TGCAGTGCTTATACCGGGACAGGGGGCTCCTACGAGCAGTACTTC. Translation: CSAYTGTGGSYEQYF. V gene TRBV20-1 combines with J gene TRBJ2-7, with 11 bases that match TRBD1. The germline CDR1 and CDR2 sequences are DFQATT and SNEGSKA (reference sequence). Germline trimming cut 5 bases from V and 0 bases from J; bases unmatched to any gene: 6. The CDR3 covers 15 residues.

The V call is TRBV4-1, the J call TRBJ2-5; D remains unclear. V dropped 2 bases and J dropped 4 bases, with 8 bases sitting between them. This CDR3 spans 13 amino acids. Germline CDR1 and CDR2: MGHRA and YSYEKL. This CDR3 reads CASSQLTLETQYF. CDR3 bases: TGCGCCAGCAGCCAATTAACCTTAGAGACCCAGTACTTC.

This clonotype was seen once. CDR3 protein: CASSEGFVGGLGGYTF. The CDR3 region has the DNA TGTGCCAGCAGTGAGGGGTTCGTGGGGGGCCTCGGTGGCTACACCTTC. V and J are TRBV25-1 and TRBJ1-2; a weak D match, TRBD1 (6 bases). V was pared by 3 bases and J by 7 bases, with 21 bases between. The length of the CDR3 is 16 residues. Germline V gene data show CDR1 as MGHDK and CDR2 as SYGVNS.

This clonotype was counted only a few times. This rearrangement joins TRBV7-2 to TRBJ2-5; 7 bases map to TRBD2. This CDR3 has 15 residues. The trim removed 0 bases at V and 4 bases at J, leaving 5 bases unmatched. The germline CDR1 and CDR2 sequences are SGHTA and FQGNSA. The CDR3 loop is CASSLAAGVRETQYF. Written as DNA, the CDR3 is TGTGCCAGCAGCTTAGCGGCGGGGGTGCGAGAGACCCAGTACTTC.

The J gene is TRBJ2-5, the V gene TRBV28, with TRBD1 identical over 10 bases. Germline V gene sequence: CDR1 MDHEN, CDR2 SYDVKM. The V segment lost 5 bases and the J segment 11 bases; nucleotides outside the gene matches: 11. This CDR3 has 14 residues. CDR3 protein: CASSPPGQGYGQYF. DNA of the CDR3: TGTGCCAGCAGTCCCCCGGGACAGGGGTACGGGCAGTACTTC.

The chain recombines TRBV28 with TRBJ2-7; 8 positions agree with TRBD1. Germline loops: CDR1 MDHEN, CDR2 SYDVKM. This CDR3 has 13 amino acids. V shed 10 bases, J shed 4 bases, and the junction held 9 bases outside the gene matches. CDR3 amino acids: CATIRQGLYEQYF. The CDR3, as DNA: TGTGCCACCATTAGACAGGGGCTATACGAGCAGTACTTC.

This rearrangement joins TRBV15 to TRBJ2-1; maybe TRBD2 (5 bases). The J call may be in error: the DNA end matches TRBJ2-7 better. In germline, CDR1 is LNHNV, CDR2 YYDKDF (reference sequence). The CDR3 has 16 residues. The CDR3 loop reads CATSRMRRSSYNEQYF. CDR3 nucleotide sequence: TGTGCCACCAGTAGAATGCGGAGGAGCTCCTACAATGAGCAGTACTTC.

This clonotype came up a few times. CDR3: CASSFSVGGAEAFF. The CDR3, as DNA: TGTGCCAGCAGCTTTTCTGTCGGAGGTGCTGAAGCTTTCTTT. The chain carries TRBV7-2 and TRBJ1-1, with unresolved D. From germline, CDR1 is SGHTA and CDR2 FQGNSA. This CDR3 is 14 amino acids long. With 3 bases removed from V and 6 bases from J, the gap between germline ends came to 14 bases.

This chain uses TRBV10-3 with TRBJ1-2; D is possibly TRBD1 (6 bases). The germline V gene has CDR1 ENHRY and CDR2 SYGVKD. Trimming left V 9 bases short and J 2 bases short, with 19 bases between. The CDR3 loop spans 15 amino acids. The DNA for the CDR3 is TGTGCCATTAGGCCCGGGGGGGCGCCGAACTATGGCTACACCTTC. Translated, it gives CAIRPGGAPNYGYTF.